These T cell receptor beta chains were read from a single sample in a study of neurological immune-mediated disorders. TCRdb fed the 5' RACE reads into MiXCR, producing one record per CDR3 protein. The table shows tens of thousands of distinct CDR3 sequences, with about 3.7% occurring only once. Material: PBMCs. These receptors all come from a man in his fifties or sixties with multiple sclerosis. The CDR3 runs from the conserved cysteine through the conserved F or W.

v_call,j_call,cdr3_aa
TRBV4-1,TRBJ1-5,CASSQDEGIGQPQHF
TRBV20-1,TRBJ1-5,CSARGRGRDQPQHF
TRBV24-1,TRBJ1-1,CATSDSGIQGTEAFF
TRBV7-6,TRBJ2-7,CASSPGEAPYEQYF
TRBV20-1,TRBJ2-7,CSATGLAGGTYEQYF
TRBV25-1,TRBJ1-4,CASTHNHGQNNEKLFF
TRBV5-1,TRBJ2-5,CASSWFGRASGPQETQYF
TRBV5-1,TRBJ2-2,CASSLSGSGTGELFF
TRBV27,TRBJ1-6,CASSTFQAPLHF
TRBV20-1,TRBJ2-1,CSARGGLSSYNEQFF
TRBV10-3,TRBJ1-1,CAISLTGTGNTEAFF
TRBV24-1,TRBJ1-1,CATSDSFGSNTEAFF
TRBV3-1,TRBJ2-7,CAASGVVRTSGTYEQYF
TRBV20-1,TRBJ2-3,CSASGDTDTKYF